This passage covers 21 T cell receptor beta chains from one sample sequenced in a study of blood T cell repertoires in COVID-19. Sequenced by immunoSEQ multiplex PCR; TCRdb stores in-frame clones only, minus some. Of about 410,000 clones in the sample, 70% to 90% are singletons; the top ten hold under 1.5%. The sequencing sample was made of peripheral blood. The receptors derive from a woman younger than 45 with active or convalescent COVID-19.

As regards this clone: Compared with germline, one end of the junction differs, possibly owing to a read error. The J gene is TRBJ1-5, the V gene TRBV30; 8 bases are shared with TRBD1. The CDR3 is 15 amino acids. Germline CDR1 is GTSNPN and CDR2 is SVGIG (reference sequence). As DNA, the CDR3 is TGTGCCTGGAGCAGGGGGCAAAATAGCCATCAGCCCCAGCATTTT. Its protein product is CAWSRGQNSHQPQHF.

In this sample, this clone turned up once. The chain has TRBV11-2 and TRBJ2-7; D gene unclear. V lost 1 base, J lost 6 bases, and 7 bases lay in between. Germline loops: CDR1 SGHAT, CDR2 FQNNGV. The CDR3 loop spans 12 amino acids. The CDR3 DNA sequence: TGTGCCAGCAGCTTAGCGATGAGCGAGCAGTACTTC. Translation: CASSLAMSEQYF.

V and J are TRBV5-4 and TRBJ1-3; no reliable D call. V was cut by 4 bases and J by 0 bases, with 11 bases left in between. The CDR3 runs 15 residues. CDR1 and CDR2 from the germline V gene are SGHNT and YYREEE (reference sequence). Here the CDR3 DNA reads TGTGCCAGCAGCCGCGACGGAGACTCTGGAAACACCATATATTTT. Translation gives CASSRDGDSGNTIYF. Complete variable domain (other parts from reference TRBV5-4 and TRBJ1-3): ETGVTQSPTHLIKTRGQQVTLRCSSQSGHNTVSWYQQALGQGPQFIFQYYREEENGRGNFPPRFSGLQFPNYSSELNVNALELDDSALYLCASSRDGDSGNTIYFGEGSWLTVV.

A few counts support this clone. As DNA, the CDR3 is TGCGCCAGCAGGAAGACATCACAGGGGGCAGCTAATGAAAAACTGTTTTTT. Translating it yields CASRKTSQGAANEKLFF. The chain uses TRBV5-1 and TRBJ1-4, with 9 bases aligning to TRBD1. Per germline, CDR1 SGHRS and CDR2 YFSETQ. J lost 3 bases, V lost 5 bases, and 11 bases had no gene match. CDR3 length: 17 residues.

This clone was counted once. This chain uses TRBV4-1 with TRBJ2-2, with 9 bases identical to TRBD1. Germline V gene sequence: CDR1 MGHRA, CDR2 YSYEKL. The V and J ends lost 3 bases and 6 bases, in that order; junction bases with no gene match: 5. The CDR3 extends over 15 amino acids. The CDR3 coding sequence is TGCGCCAGCAGCCATCAACAGGGGGCGGCCGGGGAGCTGTTTTTT. It translates to CASSHQQGAAGELFF.

V gene TRBV10-3 combines with J gene TRBJ2-3, with D uncertain. Germline CDR1 ENHRY, CDR2 SYGVKD. The CDR3 runs 14 residues. V dropped 0 bases and J dropped 2 bases, with 6 bases sitting between them. CDR3 amino acids: CAISESPNTDTQYF. The CDR3 DNA reads as TGTGCCATCAGTGAGTCTCCCAACACAGATACGCAGTATTTT.

The chain is built from TRBV25-1 and TRBJ2-1; D gene uncertain. Germline CDR1 MGHDK, CDR2 SYGVNS. CDR3 size: 15 residues. Trimming removed 4 bases at V and 7 bases at J, with 17 bases between. The CDR3 DNA sequence: TGTGCCAGCAGTGGGGCCCCAGGATACGAGAATGAGCAGTTCTTC. This gives the protein CASSGAPGYENEQFF.

The V and J genes are TRBV5-1 and TRBJ2-1, with 9 positions matching TRBD2. This CDR3 is built from 18 residues. V was clipped by 1 base and J by 5 bases; unmatched bases: 13. Germline V gene sequence: CDR1 SGHRS, CDR2 YFSETQ. For the CDR3, the DNA is TGCGCCAGCAGCTTGCGTGTGCACCGACTAGCGGCCCACAATGAGCAGTTCTTC. It specifies CASSLRVHRLAAHNEQFF.

V is TRBV7-6 and J is TRBJ1-1, with D perhaps matching TRBD1 (6 bases). This CDR3 region has 16 residues. Germline values: CDR1 SGHVS, CDR2 FNYEAQ. Trimming stripped 3 bases from V and 0 bases from J, with 14 bases between. The CDR3 here is CASSFNQGRMNTEAFF. The CDR3 DNA sequence: TGTGCCAGCAGCTTTAATCAGGGGCGTATGAACACTGAAGCTTTCTTT.

This chain uses TRBV5-1 with TRBJ2-7; perhaps TRBD1 as D (5 bases). This CDR3 has 14 residues. The germline CDR1 and CDR2 sequences are SGHRS and YFSETQ. Trimming took off 0 bases at V and 2 bases at J, with 9 bases between the two ends. The CDR3 DNA sequence: TGCGCCAGCAGCTTGGACAGGAGAACCTACGAGCAGTACTTC. Encoded protein: CASSLDRRTYEQYF.

This chain uses TRBV9 with TRBJ2-1; 8 bases agree with TRBD1. Trimming removed 3 bases from V and 4 bases from J; junction bases left unmatched: 6. This CDR3 has 15 residues. Germline CDR1 and CDR2: SGDLS and YYNGEE. The DNA of the CDR3 is TGTGCCAGCAGCGACGGGACAGGTTTTTACAATGAGCAGTTCTTC. This gives the protein CASSDGTGFYNEQFF.

V is TRBV15 and J is TRBJ1-4, with a tentative D call TRBD1 (6 bases). Trimming stripped 7 bases from V and 0 bases from J, with 12 bases between. Germline lookup yields CDR1 LNHNV and CDR2 YYDKDF (reference sequence). The CDR3 sequence is 15 residues long. In DNA form, the CDR3 reads TGTGCCACCACCGGGACATATGCAACTAATGAAAAACTGTTTTTT. Protein sequence: CATTGTYATNEKLFF.

This chain links TRBV11-3 with TRBJ1-6, with D uncertain. The CDR3 is made up of 15 amino acids. Germline V gene lookup returns CDR1 SGHNT and CDR2 YENEEA. The ends were cut back, 2 bases at V and 6 bases at J, with 11 bases in the middle. The CDR3: CASSLSGGSNSPLHF. CDR3 nucleotide sequence: TGTGCCAGCAGCTTATCCGGCGGTAGTAATTCACCCCTCCACTTT.

The V and J genes are TRBV5-1 and TRBJ2-3; 7 positions agree with TRBD2. After removal of 4 bases from V and 4 bases from J, the junction contained 6 bases not matched to a gene. The CDR3 length is 14 residues. Germline-derived CDR1 and CDR2 are SGHRS and YFSETQ. The CDR3 nucleotides read TGCGCCAGCAGCAGGACTAGTTGGCCAGATACGCAGTATTTT. Amino acid sequence: CASSRTSWPDTQYF.

The rearrangement links TRBV4-1 to TRBJ1-4, with 7 bases that match TRBD1. This CDR3 region has 12 residues. Germline V gene data show CDR1 as MGHRA and CDR2 as YSYEKL. V gave up 6 bases and J gave up 8 bases; unmatched junction bases: 3. The CDR3 DNA follows: TGCGCCAGCAGACAGGGGCAAGAAAAACTGTTTTTT. It translates to CASRQGQEKLFF.

The gene calls are TRBV5-6 and TRBJ2-5; TRBD1 might be the D (5 bases). Trimming pared 4 bases from V and 7 bases from J, leaving 17 bases between. This CDR3 comprises 14 residues. Germline values: CDR1 SGHDT, CDR2 YYEEEE. The CDR3 DNA is TGTGCCAGCAGCCTAGGGGCCGGTGGGGTGACCCAGTACTTC. Its translation: CASSLGAGGVTQYF.

This chain connects TRBV7-9 to TRBJ2-2, with D possibly matching TRBD2 (6 bases). The germline CDR1 and CDR2 sequences are SEHNR and FQNEAQ (reference sequence). The CDR3 length is 16 residues. V shed 2 bases and J shed 3 bases, with 13 bases lying between them. The CDR3 bases are TGTGCCAGCAGCTTACTTTGGAGGGCCGACACCGGGGAGCTGTTTTTT. Protein sequence: CASSLLWRADTGELFF.

The chain couples TRBV28 to TRBJ1-1, with a possible D match to TRBD1 (6 bases). Trimming removed 2 bases from V and 1 base from J, with 14 bases in between. In germline, CDR1 is MDHEN, CDR2 SYDVKM. The CDR3 is 16 residues long. CDR3 DNA sequence: TGTGCCAGCAGTTTAGGTCTCGCAGGGGAGAACACTGAAGCTTTCTTT. Translated: CASSLGLAGENTEAFF.

This sequence joins TRBV4-2 and TRBJ2-3, with 13 bases fitting TRBD2. The germline gives CDR1 LGHNA, CDR2 YNFKEQ. Unmatched junction bases numbered 9, after V lost 4 bases and J lost 8 bases. The CDR3 covers 16 residues. The CDR3 spells CASSPRTSGSSGTQYF. The CDR3 DNA sequence: TGTGCCAGCAGCCCGCGGACTAGCGGGAGTTCGGGTACGCAGTATTTT.

V gene TRBV3-1 (or the pseudogene TRBV3-2) combines with J gene TRBJ2-3; tentatively, D is TRBD2 (7 bases). This CDR3 has 14 amino acids. The ends were cut back, 3 bases at V and 7 bases at J, with 14 bases in the middle. The germline gives CDR1 LGHDT, CDR2 YNNKEL (reference sequence). This chain's CDR3 is CASSQAGADYTQYF. In nucleotides, the CDR3 is TGTGCCAGCAGCCAGGCGGGGGCGGATTATACGCAGTATTTT.

The V call is TRBV3-1 (or the pseudogene TRBV3-2), the J call TRBJ2-7, with 8 bases that match TRBD1. The CDR3 runs 13 residues. V gave up 5 bases and J gave up 4 bases; unmatched junction bases: 4. Per the germline V gene, CDR1 is LGHDT and CDR2 is YNNKEL (reference sequence). CDR3 nucleotide sequence: TGTGCCAGCAGCGGCCGGGACAGGTACGAGCAGTACTTC. This sequence encodes CASSGRDRYEQYF.